This T cell receptor (beta chain) was recovered during a study of T cell responses to AZD1222 COVID-19 vaccine. Profiled with immunoSEQ multiplex PCR; TCRdb holds only in-frame clones, not every one. The sample includes some 130,000 clones, about 94% of them seen just once. V lost 2 bases, J lost 0 bases, and 10 bases lay in between. The length of the CDR3 is 15 residues. Germline V gene lookup returns CDR1 KGHSH and CDR2 LQKENI. The source material was peripheral blood, sampled on day 0 of AZD1222 vaccination. The V gene is TRBV18, the J gene TRBJ1-1; maybe TRBD1 (5 bases). The sequence derives from an adult in good health. The CDR3 protein is CASSPGGPMNTEAFF. The CDR3 DNA reads as TGTGCCAGCTCACCAGGGGGACCCATGAACACTGAAGCTTTCTTT. Based on the CDR3 plus reference TRBV18 and TRBJ1-1, the full variable domain is NAGVMQNPRHLVRRRGQEARLRCSPMKGHSHVYWYRQLPEEGLKFMVYLQKENIIDESGMPKERFSAEFPKEGPSILRIQQVVRGDSAAYFCASSPGGPMNTEAFFGQGTRLTVV.